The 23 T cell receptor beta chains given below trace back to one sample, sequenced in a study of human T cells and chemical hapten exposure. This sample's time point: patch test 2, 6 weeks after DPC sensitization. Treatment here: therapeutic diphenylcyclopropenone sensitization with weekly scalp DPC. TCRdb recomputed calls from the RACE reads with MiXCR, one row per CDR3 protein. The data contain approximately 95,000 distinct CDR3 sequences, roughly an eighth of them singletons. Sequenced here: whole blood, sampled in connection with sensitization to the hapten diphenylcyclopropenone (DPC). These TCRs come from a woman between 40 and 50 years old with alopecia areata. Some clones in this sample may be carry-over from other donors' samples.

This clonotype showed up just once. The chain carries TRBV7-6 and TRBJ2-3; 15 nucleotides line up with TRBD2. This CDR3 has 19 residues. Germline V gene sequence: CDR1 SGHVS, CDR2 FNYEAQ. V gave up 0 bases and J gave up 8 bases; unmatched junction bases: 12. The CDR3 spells CASSLAGHGLAGGGATQYF. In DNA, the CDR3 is TGTGCCAGCAGCTTAGCTGGGCACGGACTAGCGGGAGGGGGAGCTACGCAGTATTTT.

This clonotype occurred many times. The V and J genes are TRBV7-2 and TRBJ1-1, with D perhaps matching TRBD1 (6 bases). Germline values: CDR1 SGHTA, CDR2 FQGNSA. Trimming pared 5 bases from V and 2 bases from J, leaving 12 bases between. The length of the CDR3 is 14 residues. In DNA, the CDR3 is TGTGCCAGCAGCGAATTGGACAGAAACACTGAAGCTTTCTTT. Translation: CASSELDRNTEAFF.

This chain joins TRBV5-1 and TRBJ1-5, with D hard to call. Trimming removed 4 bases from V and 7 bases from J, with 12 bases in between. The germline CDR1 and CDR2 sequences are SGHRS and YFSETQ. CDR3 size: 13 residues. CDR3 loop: CASSTIEGQPQHF. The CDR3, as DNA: TGCGCCAGCAGCACAATTGAGGGCCAGCCCCAGCATTTT.

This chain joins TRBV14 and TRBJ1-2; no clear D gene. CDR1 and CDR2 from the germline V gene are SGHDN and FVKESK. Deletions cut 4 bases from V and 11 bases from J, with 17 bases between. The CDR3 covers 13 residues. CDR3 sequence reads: CASSPREGQRYTF. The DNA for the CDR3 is TGTGCCAGCAGCCCGAGGGAAGGGCAGCGGTACACCTTC.

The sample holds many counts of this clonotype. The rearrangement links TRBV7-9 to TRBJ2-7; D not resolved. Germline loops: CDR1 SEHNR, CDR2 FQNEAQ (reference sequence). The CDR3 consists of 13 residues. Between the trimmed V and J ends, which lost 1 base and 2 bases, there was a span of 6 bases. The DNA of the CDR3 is TGTGCCAGCAGCTTAGTTAGTACCTACGAGCAGTACTTC. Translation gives CASSLVSTYEQYF.

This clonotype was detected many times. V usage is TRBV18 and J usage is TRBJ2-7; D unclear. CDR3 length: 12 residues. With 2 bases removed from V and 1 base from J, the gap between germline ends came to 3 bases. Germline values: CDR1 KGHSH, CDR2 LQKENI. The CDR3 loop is CASSPESYEQYF. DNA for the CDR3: TGTGCCAGCTCACCAGAATCCTACGAGCAGTACTTC.

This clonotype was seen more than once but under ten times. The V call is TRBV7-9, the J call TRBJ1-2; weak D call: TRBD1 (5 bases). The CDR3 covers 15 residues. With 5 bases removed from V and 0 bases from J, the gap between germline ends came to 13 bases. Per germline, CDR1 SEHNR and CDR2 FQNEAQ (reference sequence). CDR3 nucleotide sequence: TGTGCCAGCAGCACAAGCGGGACTCCTAACTATGGCTACACCTTC. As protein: CASSTSGTPNYGYTF.

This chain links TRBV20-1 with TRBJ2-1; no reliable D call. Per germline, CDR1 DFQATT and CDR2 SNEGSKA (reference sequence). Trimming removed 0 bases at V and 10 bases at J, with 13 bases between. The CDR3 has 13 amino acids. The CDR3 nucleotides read TGCAGTGCTAGAGACCAACCCCTGTGGGAGCAGTTCTTC. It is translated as CSARDQPLWEQFF.

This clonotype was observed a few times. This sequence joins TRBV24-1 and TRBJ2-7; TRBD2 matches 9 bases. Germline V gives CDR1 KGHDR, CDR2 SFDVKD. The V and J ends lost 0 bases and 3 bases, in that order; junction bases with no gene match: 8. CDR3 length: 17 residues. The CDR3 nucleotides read TGTGCCACCAGTGATTTGAGGGGCGGGAGGGCCCTCTACGAGCAGTACTTC. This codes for CATSDLRGGRALYEQYF.

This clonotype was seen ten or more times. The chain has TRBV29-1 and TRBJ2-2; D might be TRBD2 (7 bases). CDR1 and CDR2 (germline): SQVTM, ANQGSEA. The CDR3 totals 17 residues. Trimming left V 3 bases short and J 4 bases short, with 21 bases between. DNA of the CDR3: TGCAGCGTTGAGGGGGCGGAGGGAGGGCTGAGCACCGGGGAGCTGTTTTTT. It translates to CSVEGAEGGLSTGELFF.

CDR3 protein: CASREDRRTEAFF. For the CDR3, the DNA is TGTGCCAGCAGGGAAGACAGGCGCACTGAAGCTTTCTTT. V and J are TRBV7-3 and TRBJ1-1; D possibly corresponds to TRBD1 (6 bases). CDR3 length equals 13 residues. V lost 6 bases and J 4 bases, leaving 12 bases between the germline ends. Germline CDR1 is SGHTA and CDR2 is FQGTGA.

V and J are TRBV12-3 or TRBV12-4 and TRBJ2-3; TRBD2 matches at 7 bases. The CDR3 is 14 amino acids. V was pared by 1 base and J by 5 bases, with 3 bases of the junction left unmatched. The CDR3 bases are TGTGCCAGCAGTTTAGGGGGGGGTGTAGATACGCAGTATTTT. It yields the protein CASSLGGGVDTQYF.

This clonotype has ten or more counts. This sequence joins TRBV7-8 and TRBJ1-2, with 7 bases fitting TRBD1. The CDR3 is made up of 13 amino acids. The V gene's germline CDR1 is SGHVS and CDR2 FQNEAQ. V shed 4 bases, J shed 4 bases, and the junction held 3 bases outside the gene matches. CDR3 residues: CASSSDRVYGYTF. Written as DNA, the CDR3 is TGTGCCAGCAGCTCAGACAGGGTCTATGGCTACACCTTC.

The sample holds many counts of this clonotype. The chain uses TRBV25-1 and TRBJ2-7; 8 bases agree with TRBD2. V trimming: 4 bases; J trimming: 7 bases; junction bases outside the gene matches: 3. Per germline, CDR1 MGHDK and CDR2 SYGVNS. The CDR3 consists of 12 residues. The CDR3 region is CASSGLAGEQYF. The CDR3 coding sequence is TGTGCCAGCAGTGGGTTAGCGGGGGAGCAGTACTTC.

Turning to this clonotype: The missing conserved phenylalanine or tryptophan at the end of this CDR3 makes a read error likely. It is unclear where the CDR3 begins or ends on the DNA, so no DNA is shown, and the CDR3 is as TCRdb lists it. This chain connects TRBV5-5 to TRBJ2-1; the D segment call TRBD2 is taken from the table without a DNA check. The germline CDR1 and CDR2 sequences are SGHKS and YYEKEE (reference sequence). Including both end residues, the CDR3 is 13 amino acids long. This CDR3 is CASSLDEVLEISY.

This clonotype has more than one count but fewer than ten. The CDR3 DNA reads as TGTGCCAGCAGCTTAGATCTGGGCAGCACATCCTACGAGCAGTACTTC. It translates to CASSLDLGSTSYEQYF. This chain links TRBV11-2 with TRBJ2-7; no reliable D call. V was clipped by 0 bases and J by 1 base, with 13 bases between them. Germline-derived CDR1 and CDR2 are SGHAT and FQNNGV. The CDR3 runs to 16 residues. Supplemented by reference TRBV11-2 and TRBJ2-7, the full variable domain reads EAGVAQSPRYKIIEKRQSVAFWCNPISGHATLYWYQQILGQGPKLLIQFQNNGVVDDSQLPKDRFSAERLKGVDSTLKIQPAKLEDSAVYLCASSLDLGSTSYEQYFGPGTRLTVT.

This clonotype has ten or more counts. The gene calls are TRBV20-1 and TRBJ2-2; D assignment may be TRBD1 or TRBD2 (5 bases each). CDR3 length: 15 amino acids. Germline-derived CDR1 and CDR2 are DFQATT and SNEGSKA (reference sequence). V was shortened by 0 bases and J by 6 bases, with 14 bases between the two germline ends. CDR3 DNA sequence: TGCAGTGCTAGAGATTTGGGGGATAGCGCCGGGGAGCTGTTTTTT. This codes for CSARDLGDSAGELFF.

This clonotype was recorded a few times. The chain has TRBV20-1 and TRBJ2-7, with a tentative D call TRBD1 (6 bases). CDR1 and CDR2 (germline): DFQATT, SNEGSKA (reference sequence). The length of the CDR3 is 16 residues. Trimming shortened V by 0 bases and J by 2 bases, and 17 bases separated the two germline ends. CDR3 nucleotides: TGCAGTGCTAGAGATTGGAAAGGGGGAACAACCTACGAGCAGTACTTC. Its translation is CSARDWKGGTTYEQYF.

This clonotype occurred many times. The CDR3 bases are TGTGCCAGCAGTTACGGGGGCCTAGACCCACACGAGCAGTACTTC. Protein: CASSYGGLDPHEQYF. V usage is TRBV6-5 and J usage is TRBJ2-7; D is possibly TRBD1 (6 bases). Trimming pared 2 bases from V and 5 bases from J, leaving 16 bases between. Germline CDR1 and CDR2: MNHEY and SVGAGI. The CDR3 contains 15 residues.

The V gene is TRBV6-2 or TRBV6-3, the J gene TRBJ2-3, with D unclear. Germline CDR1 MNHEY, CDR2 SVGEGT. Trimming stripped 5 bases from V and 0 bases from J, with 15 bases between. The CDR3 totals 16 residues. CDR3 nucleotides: TGTGCCAGCAGTCCCCCGACTGCTTCTAGCACAGATACGCAGTATTTT. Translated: CASSPPTASSTDTQYF.

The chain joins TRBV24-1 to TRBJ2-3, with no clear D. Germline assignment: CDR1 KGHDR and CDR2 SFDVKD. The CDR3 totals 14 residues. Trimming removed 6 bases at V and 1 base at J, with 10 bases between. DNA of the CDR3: TGTGCCACCAGTCCGCTCGTCGGCACAGATACGCAGTATTTT. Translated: CATSPLVGTDTQYF.

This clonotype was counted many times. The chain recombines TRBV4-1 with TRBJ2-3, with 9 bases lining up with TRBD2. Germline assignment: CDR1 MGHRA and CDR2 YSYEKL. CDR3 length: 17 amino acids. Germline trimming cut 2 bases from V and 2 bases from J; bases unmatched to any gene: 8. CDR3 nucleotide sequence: TGCGCCAGCAGCCAACTAGCGGGGACGCTAAACACAGATACGCAGTATTTT. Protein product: CASSQLAGTLNTDTQYF.

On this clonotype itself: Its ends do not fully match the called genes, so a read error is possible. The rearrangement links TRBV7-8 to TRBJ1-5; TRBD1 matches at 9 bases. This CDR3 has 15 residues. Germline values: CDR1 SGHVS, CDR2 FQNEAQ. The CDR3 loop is CASSVAWTGEKPQHF. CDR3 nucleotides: TGTGCCAGCAGCGTAGCTTGGACAGGGGAAAAGCCCCAGCATTTT.